This T cell receptor (beta chain) was captured by sequencing in a study of T cell responses to AZD1222 COVID-19 vaccine. General observations from the study: Repertoire collection took place solely once the T cell response had peaked. Baseline seropositivity characterized only a handful of AZD1222 recipients. Following two doses of AZD1222, Spike-specific TCR breadth and depth rose.

V lost 0 bases and J 4 bases, leaving 10 bases between the germline ends. The germline gives CDR1 LNHDA, CDR2 SQIVND (reference sequence). CDR3 size: 14 residues. Data came from immunoSEQ multiplex PCR; TCRdb stores just in-frame clones and leaves some out. The repertoire holds under 50,000 clones, with 88% as singletons. Comment on this clone: Its antigen is still unknown.

This chain uses TRBV19 with TRBJ2-7, with D possibly matching TRBD1 (6 bases). This sample comprised peripheral blood, obtained 28 days after the second dose of the MenACWY control vaccine. This clonotype originated in an adult who received the MenACWY meningococcal vaccine as a control. CDR3 in DNA: TGTGCCAGTAGTATAGATCAAGGGGGATACGAGCAGTACTTC. Protein product: CASSIDQGGYEQYF.